This entry concerns a single T cell receptor (beta chain). The antigen it recognizes is unknown. No much larger clone exists at a distance of one base, and base qualities are not known. The sample's time point, from its label and the paper: after neoadjuvant nivolumab, at surgical resection. The patients had newly diagnosed stage II-IVA oral cavity squamous cell carcinoma and had not received any prior systemic or radiation treatment. The cohort was composed of patients with HPV-negative, locally advanced oral cavity squamous cell carcinoma. No culture maintenance or expansion was done, as the peripheral blood mononuclear cells went straight to analysis. The samples were obtained from a longitudinal correlative study of a single-arm phase II trial testing neoadjuvant nivolumab in oral cavity squamous cell carcinoma. Subject-matched pre- and post-treatment PBMCs and tumors from three responders and three non-responders underwent genomic DNA-based TCRbeta sequencing. Peripheral blood mononuclear cells were collected before nivolumab treatment and again after treatment, at the time of surgery. Genomic DNA was isolated from PBMCs using the Maxwell RSC DNA from Cells kit.

This sample was included in a study of neoadjuvant anti-PD-1 for oral cavity cancer (dated by TCRdb to the early 2020s). For the study in its entirety: Before undergoing curative-intent surgical resection, most patients got three to four biweekly nivolumab doses at 3 mg/kg. The parent correlative cohort had about a dozen patients and a response rate of 30% to 35%. Patients with complete response, partial response or stable disease by RECIST 1.1 were defined as responders, whereas patients with progression were defined as non-responders. For patients who did not progress, a fourth nivolumab dose was given around day 43, followed by definitive surgical resection on days 50-56. General conclusions and limits of the study: A higher pretreatment blood Treg/Th17 ratio correlated with both higher pretreatment blood TCRbeta clonality and lower post-treatment tumor TCRbeta clonality. After neoadjuvant nivolumab, T cell clonality (Gini index) in PBMCs was significantly higher in non-responders than in responders. Only a few patients per response group were included in the TCR analyses, and the authors called for validation in larger cohorts.

For deep sequencing, PBMC libraries mostly used approximately 500 ng of input genomic DNA, with six replicates for each sample. TCRbeta libraries were prepared with the immunoSEQ hsTCRbeta kit according to the manufacturer's instructions. The completed libraries were mixed into a single pool at 3 nM, then sequenced with an Illumina NovaSeq 6000 S4 flow cell. On the study's bioinformatics: The immunoSEQ Analyzer was used for raw data preprocessing and quality control. The analysis was limited to productive rearrangements, and each clonotype was defined by a unique CDR3 amino acid sequence. Repertoire clonality was estimated as the Gini-Simpson index, computed with the R package tcR. Student's t test was used to compare Gini indices, and Pearson correlation was used to assess associations with tumor size change. TCRdb provides this immuneACCESS table in a form limited to in-frame rearrangements. Some clones are lacking; in checked studies, under half of them reflect an unresolved V gene, and why the rest are absent is not known. Clonal size and the V and J genes are those of that table, whereas D and trimming came from the DNA. Across this sample there are tens of thousands of clones, with approximately 84% seen only once. In total, the top ten clones hold 3% to 3.5% of the sample.

Sequences MDHEN (CDR1) and SYDVKM (CDR2) are obtained from the germline V gene. Deletion took 7 bases off V and 0 bases off J, with a span of 6 bases between the germline ends. The CDR3 covers 12 residues, taking in both the cysteine and the phenylalanine. The sequence is cut down to CDR3 DNA, 36 bases in frame from base 1. Source: PBMCs, taken after nivolumab (anti-PD-1) treatment. The chain couples TRBV28 to TRBJ1-1; no D segment can be confidently identified. The receptor was isolated from a person between 35 and 79 years old with oral cavity squamous cell carcinoma. The encoded CDR3 is CASNGLNTEAFF. In nucleotides, the sequence is TGTGCCAGCAACGGTCTGAACACTGAAGCTTTCTTT.